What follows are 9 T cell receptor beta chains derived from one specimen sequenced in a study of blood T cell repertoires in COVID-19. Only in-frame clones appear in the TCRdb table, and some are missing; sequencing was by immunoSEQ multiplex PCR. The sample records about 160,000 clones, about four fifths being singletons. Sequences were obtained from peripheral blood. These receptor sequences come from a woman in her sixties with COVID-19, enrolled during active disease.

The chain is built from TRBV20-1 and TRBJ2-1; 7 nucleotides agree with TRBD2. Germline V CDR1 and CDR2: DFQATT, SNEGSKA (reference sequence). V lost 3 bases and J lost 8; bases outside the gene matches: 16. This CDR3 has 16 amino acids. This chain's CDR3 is CSASDVLAGVGDEQFF. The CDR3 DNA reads TGCAGTGCTAGTGATGTATTGGCGGGAGTTGGGGATGAGCAGTTCTTC.

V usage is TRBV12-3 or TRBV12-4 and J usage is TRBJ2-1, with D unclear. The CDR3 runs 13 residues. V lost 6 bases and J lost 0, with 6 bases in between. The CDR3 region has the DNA TGTGCCAGCAGCCCGGTCTCCTACAATGAGCAGTTCTTC. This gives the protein CASSPVSYNEQFF.

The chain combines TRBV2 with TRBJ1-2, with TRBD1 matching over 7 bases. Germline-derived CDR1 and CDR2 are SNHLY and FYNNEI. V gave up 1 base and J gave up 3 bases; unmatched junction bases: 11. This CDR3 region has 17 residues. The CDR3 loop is CASSEEGRGPWDYGYTF. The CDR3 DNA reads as TGTGCCAGCAGTGAAGAAGGAAGGGGGCCGTGGGACTATGGCTACACCTTC.

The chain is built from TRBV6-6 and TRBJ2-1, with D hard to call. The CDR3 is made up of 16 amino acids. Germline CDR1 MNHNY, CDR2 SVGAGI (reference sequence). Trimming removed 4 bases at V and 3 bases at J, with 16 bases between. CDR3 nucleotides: TGTGCCAGCAGTTTCCCCACCCGGTCCGACTACAATGAGCAGTTCTTC. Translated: CASSFPTRSDYNEQFF.

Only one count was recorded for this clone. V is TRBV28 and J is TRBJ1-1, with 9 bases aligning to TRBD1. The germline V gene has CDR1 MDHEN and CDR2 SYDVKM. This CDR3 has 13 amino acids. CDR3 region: CALGDRVHTEAFF. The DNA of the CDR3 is TGTGCTCTTGGGGACAGGGTTCACACTGAAGCTTTCTTT.

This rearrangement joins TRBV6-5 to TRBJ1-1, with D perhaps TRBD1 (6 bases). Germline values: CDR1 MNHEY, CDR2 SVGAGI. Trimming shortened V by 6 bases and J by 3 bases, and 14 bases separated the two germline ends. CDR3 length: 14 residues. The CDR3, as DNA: TGTGCCAGCAGGCTCAGGGGACGGGACACTGAAGCTTTCTTT. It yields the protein CASRLRGRDTEAFF.

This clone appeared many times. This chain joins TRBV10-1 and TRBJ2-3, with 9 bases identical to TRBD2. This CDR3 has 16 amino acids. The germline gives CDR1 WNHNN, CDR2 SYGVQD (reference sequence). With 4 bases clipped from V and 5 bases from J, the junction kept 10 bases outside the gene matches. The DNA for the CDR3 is TGCGCCAGCAGTGCCTTCGTAGCGGGGGCGGGAGATACGCAGTATTTT. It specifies CASSAFVAGAGDTQYF.

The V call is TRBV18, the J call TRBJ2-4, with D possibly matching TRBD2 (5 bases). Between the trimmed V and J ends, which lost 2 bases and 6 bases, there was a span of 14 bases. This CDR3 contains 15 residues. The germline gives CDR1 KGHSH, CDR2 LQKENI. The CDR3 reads CASSPSGSQRNIQYF. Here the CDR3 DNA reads TGTGCCAGCTCACCATCGGGGTCGCAAAGAAACATTCAGTACTTC.

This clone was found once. The CDR3 coding sequence is TGTGCCAGCAGCCCCCCCCGCGACAGGACTCTAGAGCAGTACTTC. Amino acids: CASSPPRDRTLEQYF. This chain uses TRBV7-6 with TRBJ2-7; tentative D call: TRBD1 (6 bases). The germline CDR1 and CDR2 sequences are SGHVS and FNYEAQ. Trimming removed 5 bases at V and 7 bases at J, with 21 bases between. The CDR3 loop spans 15 amino acids.